This T cell receptor (beta chain) was recovered during a study of spatial heterogeneity in lung cancer. About the study: The count of detected beta-chain sequences consistently exceeded that of alpha-chain sequences. An average of more than ten raw reads was observed per unique TCR and UMI combination. Regarding the study as a whole: The numbers of ubiquitous and regional expanded TCRs correlated with ubiquitous and regional nonsynonymous mutations, respectively. Tumoral mutation counts were tracked by counts of expanded intratumoral alpha and beta TCRs.

TCRdb fed the 5' RACE reads into MiXCR, producing one record per CDR3 protein. The repertoire includes about 7,900 distinct CDR3 sequences, less than 8.5% of them detected once, and 15% to 20% sits in the top ten. This clonotype ranks as medium-sized. No antigen is known for it. This beta chain turned up in a library designed for alpha chains; as an off-target read, its abundance says little. The CDR3 has 15 amino acids. With 7 bases removed from V and 2 bases from J, the gap between germline ends came to 18 bases. Documented time point: sample taken at primary tumor resection. Extraction of whole RNA from tumor, nontumor lung or frozen PBMC preceded unsorted sequencing.

Sequences were derived from lung tumor tissue, sampled at surgery. The chain joins TRBV12-3 or TRBV12-4 to TRBJ2-7; D is unresolved. This sequence originates from a female donor with early-stage non-small cell lung cancer. Here the CDR3 reads CASTLDRVSAYEQYF. The CDR3 nucleotides read TGTGCCAGCACTCTCGACCGGGTCTCAGCCTACGAGCAGTACTTC.